This TCR beta chain was identified during a study of T-cell memory formation after mild COVID-19 (dated by TCRdb to the early 2020s). Some background on the complete study: TCR sequence clusters from the two donors were found to be largely donor specific. T-cell clones expanding and contracting after mild COVID-19 in a couple of donors were tracked by longitudinal TCRalpha and TCRbeta repertoire sequencing. The cohort was made up of two young adult volunteers, one female and one male, who were previously healthy.

Study-wide conclusions, independent of this receptor: Some responding clones were detected in pre-infection memory, suggesting pre-existing cross-reactive memory T cells joined the SARS-CoV-2 response. The study covered only a couple of mild cases, and larger cohorts including severe cases with pre-infection samples were considered necessary. SARS-CoV-2 specificity was not confirmed for the second-wave clones peaking on day 37. Clones contracting from day 15 to 85 had balanced CD4/CD8 phenotypes, while a second wave expanding from day 15 to 37 was biased towards CD4+. Contracting CD4+ clones were found mainly in CM and EM memory subsets, while CD8+ clones were enriched in EMRA.

PBMCs were isolated by Ficoll-Paque density gradient centrifugation. This clonotype was recorded at least ten times. The clone's antigen remains unknown. It has no much larger one-base neighbor in the sample; base qualities were not kept. The sequencer was an Illumina NovaSeq 6000. Using 5'RACE with constant-segment primers, TCRalpha and TCRbeta cDNA libraries were constructed, with sample barcodes and unique molecular identifiers added in the process. Trizol reagent was used to extract RNA from every sample. Library amplification was performed in two PCR steps, and a second sample barcode and Illumina TruSeq adapters were introduced in the second step. Sequencing of the libraries was done on an Illumina NovaSeq, producing 2 x 150 bp paired-end reads. The authors' pipeline ran thus. With migec v1.2.7, reads were demultiplexed and then collapsed into UMI-guided consensus sequences. Using mixcr v2.1.11, UMI consensuses were aligned to TRA and TRB V and J templates and then assembled into clonotypes. A clonotype was counted as expanded or contracted only if both edgeR and NoisET called the change significant, with noise models trained on biological replicates. edgeR calls used a false discovery rate-adjusted p below 0.01 and a log2 fold-change threshold of 1. As an exploratory analysis of dynamics, max-normalized trajectories of the 1000 most abundant clonotypes were examined by PCA with hierarchical clustering. Separately sequenced CD4+ and CD8+ repertoires were used to assign the CD4 or CD8 phenotype of responding clones. The public reads were run again by TCRdb, first through fastp at Q25 and then through MiXCR, and only productive beta chains were kept. A single entry per CDR3 protein holds the most common genes and DNA from its merged rows. The V and J calls follow TCRdb's processing rather than the paper's. This sample holds some 150,000 distinct CDR3 sequences; under 25% were observed only once. The ten biggest clones cover under 2.5% of the sample.

The receptor comes from an adult woman who had mild COVID-19 (a few samples of this study predate the infection). The sample titles of this study are shuffled in the database, so cell type and time point are left out; the donor was told from shared clones. The sample was PBMCs or a T cell subset sorted from them (not recorded which).

The sequenced DNA is TGTGCCAGCAGTAGCACAGATACGCAGTATTTT. This yields the protein CASSSTDTQYF. The V gene is TRBV27 and the J gene is TRBJ2-3; a confident D gene designation cannot be given. The germline V gene (reference sequence) supplies CDR1 MNHEY and CDR2 SMNVEV. The CDR3 spans 11 residues, from the cysteine through the phenylalanine. Just CDR3 DNA is preserved here, 33 bases in frame from base 1. The junction shows trimming of 5 bases on V and 0 bases on J, plus 0 bases between the germline ends.